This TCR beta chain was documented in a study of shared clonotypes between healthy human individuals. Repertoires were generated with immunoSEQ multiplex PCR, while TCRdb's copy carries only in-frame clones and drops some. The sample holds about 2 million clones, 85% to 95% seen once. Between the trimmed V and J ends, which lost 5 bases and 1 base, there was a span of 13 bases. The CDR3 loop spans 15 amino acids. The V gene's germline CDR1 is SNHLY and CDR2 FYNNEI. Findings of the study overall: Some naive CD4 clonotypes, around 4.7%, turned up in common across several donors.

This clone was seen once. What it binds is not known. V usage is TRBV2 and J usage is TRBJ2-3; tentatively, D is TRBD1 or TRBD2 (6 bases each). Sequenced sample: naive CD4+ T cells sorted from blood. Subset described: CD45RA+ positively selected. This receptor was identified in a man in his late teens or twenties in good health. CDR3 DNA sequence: TGTGCCAGCAGTTTACAGGGCGGGGGCACAGATACGCAGTATTTT. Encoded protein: CASSLQGGGTDTQYF.